Here is one T cell receptor beta chain with its context. The ends were cut back, 0 bases at V and 6 bases at J, with 12 bases in the middle. The germline gives CDR1 ENHRY, CDR2 SYGVKD. The CDR3 is made up of 16 amino acids. This sample is drawn from a study of blood T cell repertoires in COVID-19. Across the whole study: From the United States, Italy and Spain came samples of acute and convalescent COVID-19. Sources were T cells, B-cell-depleted T cells, or PBMCs; the material itself was cDNA or gDNA.

Original handling: Researchers report that nucleated cell counts were estimated from reference gene primer amplification. Sequenced by immunoSEQ multiplex PCR; TCRdb stores in-frame clones only, minus some. D and trimming come from the DNA, and the V and J calls and clone size come from that table. The sample has 75,000 to 100,000 clones, roughly 80% seen once. The chain carries TRBV10-3 and TRBJ1-6; maybe TRBD1 (6 bases). This receptor was taken from a human donor in a cohort sampled during active COVID-19. The sequenced material came from peripheral blood. CDR3 DNA sequence: TGTGCCATCAGTGAGTCAGGGGGGGGCTCTAATTCACCCCTCCACTTT. Amino acids: CAISESGGGSNSPLHF.